These T cell receptor beta chains were read from a single sample in a study of T cell clones after liver transplantation. The assay was immunoSEQ multiplex PCR, and TCRdb's table has in-frame clones only and misses some. This table holds 55,000 or so clones, about 64% found once. The source material was CD4+ T cells from blood, sampled before liver transplant. The receptors derive from a human donor who received a liver transplant. CDR3s include the opening cysteine and the closing phenylalanine or tryptophan. The order of the fields is V gene, D gene, J gene, clone size, CDR3 DNA, CDR3 protein. A D gene is named only where the DNA matches it firmly. Size is stated for part of the rows, as once, few or many counts, or as a class when the clone is expanded.

>TRBV5-4|-|TRBJ1-1|-
TGTGCCAGCAGCTTGGGGACTAGAATGAACACTGAAGCTTTCTTT
CASSLGTRMNTEAFF
>TRBV30|-|TRBJ1-5|-
TGTGCCTGGAGTGTACCTCGTACGGGAGCAAGCCAGCCCCAGCATTTT
CAWSVPRTGASQPQHF
>TRBV19|-|TRBJ2-1|-
TGTGCCAGTAGTATAAGCTCGAACAATGAGCAGTTCTTC
CASSISSNNEQFF
>TRBV11-2|-|TRBJ2-2|-
TGTGCCAGCAGTCTAACCAGGGGCACCGGGGAGCTGTTTTTT
CASSLTRGTGELFF
>TRBV27|TRBD1|TRBJ1-1|many
TGTGCCAGCAGTTTATGGGGACAGATGAACACTGAAGCTTTCTTT
CASSLWGQMNTEAFF
>TRBV11-2|-|TRBJ2-1|-
TGTGCCAGCAGCTCACAGGGTTTCTACAATGAGCAGTTCTTC
CASSSQGFYNEQFF
>TRBV28|-|TRBJ2-7|-
TGTGCCAGCAGTCCATACGCACAGGGTAGCCACGAGCAGTACTTC
CASSPYAQGSHEQYF
>TRBV5-1|-|TRBJ1-2|-
TGCGCCAGCAGCTTGGGACAGGACAACTATGGCTACACCTTC
CASSLGQDNYGYTF
>TRBV7-9|TRBD1|TRBJ2-3|once
TGTGCCAGCAGTTACGGGACAGGGAGGACAGATACGCAGTATTTT
CASSYGTGRTDTQYF
>TRBV5-5|-|TRBJ1-4|-
TGTGCCAGCAGCTTTGAACAGGGTGGAGATGAAAAACTGTTTTTT
CASSFEQGGDEKLFF
>TRBV6-5|TRBD1|TRBJ1-6|-
TGTGCCAGCAGACAGGGGGCTGAGGGTAATTCACCCCTCCACTTT
CASRQGAEGNSPLHF
>TRBV7-3|TRBD1|TRBJ2-4|-
TGTGCCAGCAGCCGGACAGGGGGCAGGGACATTCAGTACTTC
CASSRTGGRDIQYF
>TRBV18|-|TRBJ1-3|-
TGTGCCAGCTCACCACAAGGAGGGACGCTCTCTGGAAACACCATATATTTT
CASSPQGGTLSGNTIYF
>TRBV20-1|-|TRBJ2-5|-
TGCAGTCGGCTAGCAAAAGAGACCCAGTACTTC
CSRLAKETQYF
>TRBV7-7|TRBD1|TRBJ2-1|many
TGTGCCAGCAGCCTGGGACAGAACAATGAGCAGTTCTTC
CASSLGQNNEQFF
>TRBV6-1|-|TRBJ1-5|few
TGTGCCAGCGTCACCGGGACAAACAATCAGCCCCAGCATTTT
CASVTGTNNQPQHF
>TRBV6-5|-|TRBJ2-4|-
TGTGCCAGCAGTTACTCGAAACTAGCCAAAAACATTCAGTACTTC
CASSYSKLAKNIQYF
>TRBV5-4|-|TRBJ1-1|-
TGTGCCAGCAGCCACCGCAAGGGGGACACTGAAGCTTTCTTT
CASSHRKGDTEAFF
>TRBV6-5|TRBD1|TRBJ1-1|few
TGTGCCAGCAGTTACCCAGGGGGTGAAGCTTTCTTT
CASSYPGGEAFF
>TRBV2|-|TRBJ1-5|many
TGTGCCAGCAGTCTCTCTGCGACACCAGGTCAGCCCCAGCATTTT
CASSLSATPGQPQHF
>TRBV5-1|TRBD1|TRBJ2-7|-
TGCGCCAGCAGCCAAGGACAGGCCTACTCCTACGAGCAGTACTTC
CASSQGQAYSYEQYF
>TRBV7-9|TRBD1|TRBJ2-2|-
TGTGCCAGCCCTCTTGAGGGGGCCCTGAACACCGGGGAGCTGTTTTTT
CASPLEGALNTGELFF
>TRBV7-2|-|TRBJ1-2|-
TGTGCCAGCAGCTTAGTTGTCACTTTGGAGGGCTACACCTTC
CASSLVVTLEGYTF
>TRBV19|-|TRBJ1-5|-
TGTGCCAGTAGGTTAACAGGTCTCGACCAGCCCCAGCATTTT
CASRLTGLDQPQHF
>TRBV27|-|TRBJ2-7|-
TGTGCCAGCAGTCCCGGGGAGTCCTACGAGCAGTACTTC
CASSPGESYEQYF
>TRBV6-5|TRBD2|TRBJ2-2|-
TGTGCCAGCAGTCCGGGGGGGGCCGGGGAGCTGTTTTTT
CASSPGGAGELFF
>TRBV29-1|-|TRBJ1-4|-
TGCAGCGTCGGCTCTAGCGGGGAACTGAGGGAACTGTTTTTT
CSVGSSGELRELFF
>TRBV11-1|-|TRBJ1-6|once
TGTGCCAGCAGCCACTACAGGGACGGGAATTCACCCCTCCACTTT
CASSHYRDGNSPLHF
>TRBV6-6|TRBD1|TRBJ2-7|-
TGTGCCAGCAGAGAACAGGGGGTTTCCTACGAGCAGTACTTC
CASREQGVSYEQYF
>TRBV7-9|-|TRBJ1-1|-
TGTGCCAGCAGCCGCGGGGGATATGAAGCTTTCTTT
CASSRGGYEAFF
>TRBV6-1|TRBD1|TRBJ1-3|-
TGTGCCAGTAATGCGGGACAGGGTTCTGGAAACACCATATATTTT
CASNAGQGSGNTIYF
>TRBV29-1|-|TRBJ2-7|-
TGCAGCGCCGCGGAGGGCTCCTACGAGCAGTACTTC
CSAAEGSYEQYF
>TRBV5-4|TRBD1|TRBJ1-4|-
TGTGCCAGCAGCAAGTCGGGGGGACAGGGTCTACCTGCAACTAATGAAAAACTGTTTTTT
CASSKSGGQGLPATNEKLFF
>TRBV7-2|TRBD1|TRBJ2-3|-
TGTGCCAGCAGCTTAGTGCCCCCCCCAGGGGGCTCGGCAGATACGCAGTATTTT
CASSLVPPPGGSADTQYF
>TRBV5-6|TRBD1|TRBJ1-1|once
TGTGCCAGCAGCTCCGACAGACAGGGGGATTGGGGCTGGTACACTGAAGCTTTCTTT
CASSSDRQGDWGWYTEAFF
>TRBV6-6|-|TRBJ2-5|-
TGTGCCAGCAGTTACTCGAGGGGGAGGGGAGAGACCCAGTACTTC
CASSYSRGRGETQYF
>TRBV29-1|TRBD1|TRBJ1-1|-
TGCAGCGTTTCTTCAGGACAGGCGGACACTGAAGCTTTCTTT
CSVSSGQADTEAFF
>TRBV11-2|-|TRBJ2-7|once
TGTGCCAGCAGTTCTCTTAAAGGCAGGGACAACGAGCAGTACTTC
CASSSLKGRDNEQYF
>TRBV11-2|-|TRBJ2-7|few
TGTGCCAGCACCCCGGCGGGTAGTTCCTACGAGCAGTACTTC
CASTPAGSSYEQYF
>TRBV10-3|TRBD2|TRBJ2-3|-
TGTGCCATCAGTGAGTCGCTAGCGGGGGTAGATACGCAGTATTTT
CAISESLAGVDTQYF
>TRBV6-5|-|TRBJ2-7|-
TGTGCCAGCAGTTCTAGGGTTTTAAGGGGGACCTACGAGCAGTACTTC
CASSSRVLRGTYEQYF
>TRBV2|-|TRBJ1-1|few
TGTGCCAGCAGCGCGAGGGAGGACACTGAAGCTTTCTTT
CASSAREDTEAFF
>TRBV4-2|-|TRBJ1-3|-
TGTGCCAGCAGCCAAGATGGGGGGTCGGGAAACACCATATATTTT
CASSQDGGSGNTIYF
>TRBV6-1|-|TRBJ2-7|-
TGTGCCAGCAGTGACCCTTTTGCCTACGAGCAGTACTTC
CASSDPFAYEQYF
>TRBV6-1|TRBD1|TRBJ2-7|-
TGTGCCAGCAGTGAACGCGGGGACAGGGGCTACGAGCAGTACTTC
CASSERGDRGYEQYF
>TRBV30|TRBD1|TRBJ2-7|-
TGTGCCTGGAGGGCTTTGAGGACAGGGTCCACCTACGAGCAGTACTTC
CAWRALRTGSTYEQYF
>TRBV4-1|TRBD1|TRBJ2-7|-
TGCGCCAGCAGCCACGCCGGGGACAGGGGGTACGAGCAGTACTTC
CASSHAGDRGYEQYF
>TRBV11-1|-|TRBJ2-3|few
TGTGCCAGCAGCCTGGGGCTGGGGCCTAGCACAGATACGCAGTATTTT
CASSLGLGPSTDTQYF
>TRBV7-2|TRBD2|TRBJ2-7|once
TGTGCCAGCAGCCCCCCAAGTAGCGGGGATTACGAGCAGTACTTC
CASSPPSSGDYEQYF
>TRBV18|-|TRBJ1-3|-
TGTGCCAGCTCACCACCGGGGGGGACAAACACCATATATTTT
CASSPPGGTNTIYF
>TRBV4-1|TRBD1|TRBJ2-2|-
TGCGCCAGCAGCCGCGGACAGGGTGGTAGCACCGGGGAGCTGTTTTTT
CASSRGQGGSTGELFF
>TRBV5-1|-|TRBJ2-5|once
TGCGCCAGCAGCTATGAGGAGACCCAGTACTTC
CASSYEETQYF
>TRBV7-2|-|TRBJ1-2|-
TGTGCCAGCAGCCCCCAGGTCAAGTATGGCTACACCTTC
CASSPQVKYGYTF
>TRBV10-3|TRBD1|TRBJ2-2|many
TGTGCCATCAGTCCCCCGGGACAGGGACACACCGGGGAGCTGTTTTTT
CAISPPGQGHTGELFF
>TRBV6-4|-|TRBJ2-1|-
TGTGCCAGCAAGATACAGGGAGGGAGCAATGAGCAGTTCTTC
CASKIQGGSNEQFF
>TRBV27|TRBD2|TRBJ2-1|once
TGTGCCAGCAGTACCGGGGGGGCCTACAATGAGCAGTTCTTC
CASSTGGAYNEQFF
>TRBV7-9|TRBD1|TRBJ1-1|few
TGTGCCAGCAGCTTGACAGGGATCGGGACTGAAGCTTTCTTT
CASSLTGIGTEAFF
>TRBV2|TRBD1|TRBJ2-7|-
TGTGCCAGCAGTGACCAAGACAGGGAAAACTCCTACGAGCAGTACTTC
CASSDQDRENSYEQYF
>TRBV7-3|-|TRBJ2-1|-
TGTGCCAGCAGCCAAGGAGGGAACAATGAGCAGTTCTTC
CASSQGGNNEQFF